This TCR beta chain was captured in a study of T cells in Graves' hyperthyroidism and ophthalmopathy. Trimming cost V 9 bases and J 4 bases; bases outside gene matches: 10. CDR3 length: 15 residues. This clonotype appeared many times. It was RNA transcripts that yielded the amplified TCR beta CDR3 regions. Carried out on the TCR CDR3, a first-round RT-PCR used the HTBI primer set. Each CDR3 protein is one row after TCRdb ran MiXCR on the multiplex PCR reads. The table shows approximately 640,000 distinct CDR3 sequences, with 15% to 20% occurring only once. V usage is TRBV12-3 or TRBV12-4 and J usage is TRBJ2-1, with 9 positions matching TRBD2. Sequencing was done on a sample of blood. The sequence came from a middle-aged man with Graves' hyperthyroidism. CDR3: CASTGLASLYNEQFF. CDR3 DNA: TGTGCCAGTACTGGACTAGCGAGCCTATACAATGAGCAGTTCTTC.